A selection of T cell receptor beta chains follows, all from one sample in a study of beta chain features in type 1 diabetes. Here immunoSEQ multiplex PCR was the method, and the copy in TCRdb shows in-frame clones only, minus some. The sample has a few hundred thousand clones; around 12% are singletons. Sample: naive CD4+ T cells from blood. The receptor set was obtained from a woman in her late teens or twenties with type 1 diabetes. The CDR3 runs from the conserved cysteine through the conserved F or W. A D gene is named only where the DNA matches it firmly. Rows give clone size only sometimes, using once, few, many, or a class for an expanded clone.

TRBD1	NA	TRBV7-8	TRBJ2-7	CASSLAYRGSYEQYF	TGTGCCAGCAGCTTAGCCTACAGGGGTTCCTACGAGCAGTACTTC
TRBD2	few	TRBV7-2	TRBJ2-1	CATSWGGPYNEQFF	TGTGCCACCAGTTGGGGGGGTCCCTACAATGAGCAGTTCTTC
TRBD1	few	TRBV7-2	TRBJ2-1	CASSSGQGAVYEQFF	TGTGCCAGCAGCTCGGGACAGGGGGCCGTATATGAGCAGTTCTTC
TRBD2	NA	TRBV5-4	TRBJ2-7	CASSLASGSSYEQYF	TGTGCCAGCAGCTTGGCTAGCGGGAGCTCCTACGAGCAGTACTTC
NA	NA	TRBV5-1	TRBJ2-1	CASSFRQGHDEQFF	TGCGCCAGCAGCTTTCGGCAGGGTCACGATGAGCAGTTCTTC
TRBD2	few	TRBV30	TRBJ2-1	CAWKGTSGRFYEQFF	TGTGCCTGGAAGGGGACTAGCGGGAGATTCTATGAGCAGTTCTTC
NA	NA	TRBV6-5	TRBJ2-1	CASSYSSVSSYNEQFF	TGTGCCAGCAGTTATTCTAGCGTGAGCTCCTACAATGAGCAGTTCTTC
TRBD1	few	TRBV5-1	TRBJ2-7	CASSLPTGADEQYF	TGCGCCAGCAGCCTCCCGACAGGGGCAGACGAGCAGTACTTC
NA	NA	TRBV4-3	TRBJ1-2	CASSQGSDGHYGYTF	TGCGCCAGCAGCCAAGGGTCTGATGGCCACTATGGCTACACCTTC
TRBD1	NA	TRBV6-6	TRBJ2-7	CASSSAGGGYEQYF	TGTGCCAGCAGTTCCGCAGGGGGTGGCTACGAGCAGTACTTC